This passage covers 29 T cell receptor beta chains from one sample sequenced in a study of regulatory T cells in long-lasting Graves disease. As to time point: newly diagnosed GD, antithyroid drugs for less than 3 months. Generation of the TCR library employed RNA extracted from PBMCs. Construction of the TCR beta libraries employed iRepertoire HTBI primers in conjunction with Arm-PCR of CDR3 regions. TCRdb ran MiXCR on the multiplex PCR reads and lists one entry per CDR3 protein. The sample includes over 300,000 distinct CDR3 sequences, around a sixth of them seen just once. Sample: peripheral blood mononuclear cells (PBMCs), taken at new diagnosis, from a patient treated with antithyroid drugs. The receptor set was obtained from a female donor with Graves disease.

In its sample, this clonotype was seen many times. The chain combines TRBV20-1 with TRBJ1-2, with D maybe TRBD1 (5 bases). V lost 6 bases, J lost 4 bases, and 12 bases lay in between. CDR3 length equals 12 residues. Per the germline V gene, CDR1 is DFQATT and CDR2 is SNEGSKA (reference sequence). The CDR3 coding sequence is TGCAGTGCCCCTGGGGCCGCCTATGGCTACACCTTC. Its protein product is CSAPGAAYGYTF.

This clonotype has ten or more counts. The chain uses TRBV15 and TRBJ2-3; D remains ambiguous. Germline assignment: CDR1 LNHNV and CDR2 YYDKDF (reference sequence). The length of the CDR3 is 15 residues. Between the trimmed V and J ends, which lost 0 bases and 2 bases, there was a span of 9 bases. This CDR3 is CATSRDQAVTDTQYF. The CDR3 coding sequence is TGTGCCACCAGCAGAGATCAGGCAGTCACAGATACGCAGTATTTT.

This clonotype has ten or more counts. The chain couples TRBV7-9 to TRBJ2-3, with D hard to call. The CDR3 is 16 amino acids. V was clipped by 2 bases and J by 0 bases, with 12 bases between them. Germline CDR1 is SEHNR and CDR2 is FQNEAQ (reference sequence). For the CDR3, the DNA is TGTGCCAGCAGCTTACCCCTGGAACCTAGCACAGATACGCAGTATTTT. Protein sequence: CASSLPLEPSTDTQYF.

This clonotype appeared many times. This sequence joins TRBV12-3 or TRBV12-4 and TRBJ2-7, with a weak D call TRBD2 (5 bases). Trimming removed 6 bases at V and 3 bases at J, with 9 bases between. The CDR3 is made up of 12 amino acids. The CDR3: CASSFEGYEQYF. DNA of the CDR3: TGTGCCAGCAGCTTCGAGGGCTACGAGCAGTACTTC.

This clonotype occurred many times. This sequence joins TRBV28 and TRBJ1-2, with 8 bases lining up with TRBD1. Germline V CDR1 and CDR2: MDHEN, SYDVKM. The J segment lost 5 bases and the V segment lost 6 bases, leaving 5 bases of the junction unmatched. The CDR3 is 13 amino acids. The DNA of the CDR3 is TGTGCCAGCAGGCTGACAGGGGTGTATGGCTACACCTTC. The encoded protein is CASRLTGVYGYTF.

In this sample, this clonotype turned up many times. The chain carries TRBV25-1 and TRBJ1-1, with 12 bases lining up with TRBD1. The CDR3 extends over 19 amino acids. Losses at the gene ends were 3 bases for V and 1 base for J; bases not matched to a gene: 12. CDR1 is MGHDK, CDR2 SYGVNS, per germline. CDR3 DNA: TGTGCCAGCAGTGATAAGATCGGGACAGGGGGCGGAGGGAACACTGAAGCTTTCTTT. Its protein is CASSDKIGTGGGGNTEAFF.

This clonotype was detected only a few times. A much larger clone differs from this one at a single base, so this may be a read error. This chain connects TRBV6-2 or TRBV6-3 to TRBJ2-3; D is uncertain. Germline V CDR1 and CDR2: MNHEY, SVGEGT. The CDR3 loop spans 12 amino acids. V lost 2 bases, J lost 5 bases, and 5 bases lay in between. CDR3 in amino acids: CASSYDGDTQYF. The CDR3 DNA reads TGTGCCAGCAGTTACGACGGAGATACGCAGTATTTT.

In this sample, this clonotype turned up many times. The V gene is TRBV6-2 or TRBV6-3, the J gene TRBJ2-3; 9 bases are a match to TRBD2. After removal of 10 bases from V and 0 bases from J, the junction contained 14 bases not matched to a gene. This CDR3 is 17 amino acids long. The V gene's germline CDR1 is MNHEY and CDR2 SVGEGT. In DNA, the CDR3 is TGTGCCACCCTCGCCCTAGCGGGGACATATAGCACAGATACGCAGTATTTT. As protein: CATLALAGTYSTDTQYF.

Ten or more counts support this clonotype. This sequence joins TRBV2 and TRBJ2-3; D is undetermined. Germline CDR1 is SNHLY and CDR2 is FYNNEI. V was trimmed by 2 bases and J by 2 bases, leaving 8 bases between them. The CDR3 totals 14 residues. CDR3 in amino acids: CASSERLVTDTQYF. CDR3 in DNA: TGTGCCAGCAGTGAAAGACTCGTCACAGATACGCAGTATTTT.

This clonotype was counted at least ten times. The V call is TRBV6-1, the J call TRBJ2-3; 11 bases align to TRBD1. The V segment lost 7 bases and the J segment 2 bases; nucleotides outside the gene matches: 14. The length of the CDR3 is 18 residues. The germline V gene has CDR1 MNHNS and CDR2 SASEGT. The CDR3 bases are TGTGCCAGCACTAGGGACAGGGGGGATTACCACCCCACAGATACGCAGTATTTT. It codes for CASTRDRGDYHPTDTQYF.

Ten or more counts support this clonotype. V usage is TRBV2 and J usage is TRBJ1-5; D is unclear. Germline V lookup: CDR1 SNHLY, CDR2 FYNNEI. The CDR3 length is 17 residues. Trimming cost V 6 bases and J 2 bases, with 20 bases left between them. CDR3 region: CASRKLDGLQGNQPQHF. DNA for the CDR3: TGTGCCAGCAGGAAACTCGACGGACTTCAGGGCAATCAGCCCCAGCATTTT.

The table lists this clonotype with many counts. The gene calls are TRBV2 and TRBJ1-5; 7 bases line up with TRBD1. Germline CDR1 SNHLY, CDR2 FYNNEI. The CDR3 consists of 15 residues. J gave up 4 bases and V 6 bases, and 9 bases lay outside the gene matches. Here the CDR3 reads CASRGSGQVNQPQHF. In DNA, the CDR3 is TGTGCCAGCAGGGGGTCCGGACAGGTTAATCAGCCCCAGCATTTT.

Ten or more counts support this clonotype. The chain links TRBV19 to TRBJ1-5, with TRBD1 matching 7 bases. Trimming cost V 3 bases and J 1 base; bases outside gene matches: 6. The germline CDR1 and CDR2 sequences are LNHDA and SQIVND (reference sequence). This CDR3 has 16 residues. The CDR3 protein is CASSIQVRGSNQPQHF. The CDR3 bases are TGTGCCAGTAGTATTCAAGTCAGGGGGAGCAATCAGCCCCAGCATTTT.

For this clonotype: Because the CDR3 is missing its conserved closing phenylalanine or tryptophan, this is likely a read error. The rearrangement joins TRBV7-2 to TRBJ1-2; TRBD1 is a possible D gene (5 bases). The CDR3 is made up of 13 amino acids. Trimming left V 0 bases short and J 8 bases short, with 10 bases between. Germline CDR1 SGHTA, CDR2 FQGNSA. The chain's CDR3 is CASSLAGVSGYTL. The CDR3 nucleotides are TGTGCCAGCAGCTTAGCAGGGGTCAGCGGCTACACCCTC.

This clonotype was observed at least ten times. For the CDR3, the DNA is TGTGCCAGCAGCCCCGAATGGGCGGGACAGGGGTATTCACCCCTCCACTTT. Its translation is CASSPEWAGQGYSPLHF. This sequence joins TRBV27 and TRBJ1-6; TRBD1 matches at 10 bases. In germline, CDR1 is MNHEY, CDR2 SMNVEV (reference sequence). J lost 8 bases, V lost 6 bases, and 13 bases had no gene match. The CDR3 runs 17 residues.

This clonotype was observed at least ten times. The chain couples TRBV27 to TRBJ2-1; a weak D match, TRBD2 (6 bases). Germline V gene lookup returns CDR1 MNHEY and CDR2 SMNVEV (reference sequence). The CDR3 runs 14 residues. Trimming removed 1 base at V and 5 bases at J, with 9 bases between. CDR3 nucleotide sequence: TGTGCCAGCAGTTTATATGCGGGAAACAATGAGCAGTTCTTC. It specifies CASSLYAGNNEQFF.

This clonotype showed up many times. The chain employs TRBV3-1 and TRBJ2-3; 11 bases are a match to TRBD2. Germline CDR1 reads LGHDT; CDR2 reads YNNKEL (reference sequence). The CDR3 runs to 16 residues. V shed 5 bases, J shed 6 bases, and the junction held 10 bases outside the gene matches. CDR3 in amino acids: CASSRTSGGFRDTQYF. Here the CDR3 DNA reads TGTGCCAGCAGCAGAACTAGCGGGGGCTTCAGGGATACGCAGTATTTT.

The sample holds many counts of this clonotype. The chain has TRBV5-5 and TRBJ1-1; a weak D match, TRBD1 (5 bases). The CDR3 is 15 residues long. The germline V gene has CDR1 SGHKS and CDR2 YYEKEE (reference sequence). Deletions cut 1 base from V and 8 bases from J, with 18 bases between. CDR3: CASSLSAGPSPEAFF. As DNA, the CDR3 is TGTGCCAGCAGCTTGTCGGCAGGGCCATCACCCGAAGCTTTCTTT.

In its sample, this clonotype was seen many times. V gene TRBV2 combines with J gene TRBJ2-3, with TRBD2 matching 7 bases. The CDR3 loop spans 14 amino acids. CDR1 is SNHLY and CDR2 is FYNNEI in the germline V gene. The J segment lost 1 base and the V segment lost 4 bases, leaving 2 bases of the junction unmatched. The CDR3 protein is CASSVLAGTDTQYF. In DNA form, the CDR3 reads TGTGCCAGCAGTGTTCTAGCGGGCACAGATACGCAGTATTTT. Drawing the rest from reference TRBV2 and TRBJ2-3, the complete variable domain is EPEVTQTPSHQVTQMGQEVILRCVPISNHLYFYWYRQILGQKVEFLVSFYNNEISEKSEIFDDQFSVERPDGSNFTLKIRSTKLEDSAMYFCASSVLAGTDTQYFGPGTRLTVL.

This clonotype appeared many times. V gene TRBV20-1 combines with J gene TRBJ1-2, with D maybe TRBD1 (5 bases). The CDR3 length is 16 residues. The germline gives CDR1 DFQATT, CDR2 SNEGSKA (reference sequence). V lost 6 bases and J 8 bases, leaving 28 bases between the germline ends. CDR3 bases: TGCAGTGCCTTAACTGCCCTTGGGGGACCCGGGGGGGGCTACACCTTC. Translated, it gives CSALTALGGPGGGYTF.

The chain carries TRBV24-1 and TRBJ2-3, with TRBD2 matching over 9 bases. This CDR3 has 13 residues. Germline lookup yields CDR1 KGHDR and CDR2 SFDVKD. V dropped 2 bases and J dropped 14; count of bases not matched to a gene: 7. For the CDR3, the DNA is TGTGCCACCAGTGATTCTCCGGGACTAGCTCTGTATTTT. It is translated as CATSDSPGLALYF.

There are many counts of this clonotype. This chain links TRBV7-9 with TRBJ2-3; D might be TRBD2 (5 bases). V dropped 3 bases and J dropped 2 bases, with 12 bases sitting between them. This CDR3 has 15 residues. Looked up from germline, CDR1 is SEHNR and CDR2 is FQNEAQ (reference sequence). Here the CDR3 DNA reads TGTGCCAGCAGCTTTCAAGCGGAAATCACAGATACGCAGTATTTT. Translated: CASSFQAEITDTQYF.

The table lists this clonotype with many counts. This chain joins TRBV7-9 and TRBJ2-7; the match to TRBD1 covers 7 bases. The CDR3 contains 13 residues. The V gene's germline CDR1 is SEHNR and CDR2 FQNEAQ (reference sequence). V gave up 5 bases and J gave up 6 bases; unmatched junction bases: 7. DNA for the CDR3: TGTGCCAGCAGCCTCCGGGACAGTGCCGAGCAGTACTTC. Protein: CASSLRDSAEQYF.

In this sample, this clonotype turned up many times. V is TRBV7-3 and J is TRBJ2-2; a possible D gene is TRBD1 (6 bases). The CDR3 consists of 16 residues. Germline V gene lookup returns CDR1 SGHTA and CDR2 FQGTGA. The ends were cut back, 2 bases at V and 3 bases at J, with 13 bases in the middle. This CDR3 is CASSLATRGYTGELFF. In DNA form, the CDR3 reads TGTGCCAGCAGCTTAGCGACCAGGGGCTACACCGGGGAGCTGTTTTTT.

The CDR3 DNA follows: TGTGCCATCAGTGAGTCGAAGGGACAGTCAGACGAGCAGTACTTC. Amino acids: CAISESKGQSDEQYF. The genes are TRBV10-3 and TRBJ2-7; 7 nucleotides align to TRBD1. Germline CDR1 and CDR2: ENHRY and SYGVKD. CDR3 size: 15 residues. V was clipped by 0 bases and J by 5 bases; unmatched bases: 7.

This clonotype was seen ten or more times. The chain couples TRBV4-1 to TRBJ2-5; 9 bases align to TRBD1. The CDR3 runs 16 residues. V shed 3 bases, J shed 5 bases, and the junction held 10 bases outside the gene matches. Per germline, CDR1 MGHRA and CDR2 YSYEKL. The CDR3 here is CASSQEYTGGWETQYF. DNA for the CDR3: TGCGCCAGCAGCCAGGAGTATACAGGGGGCTGGGAGACCCAGTACTTC.

This clonotype was seen ten or more times. The gene calls are TRBV19 and TRBJ1-4; 9 nucleotides agree with TRBD1. The trim removed 5 bases at V and 2 bases at J, leaving 6 bases unmatched. Germline V gene data show CDR1 as LNHDA and CDR2 as SQIVND (reference sequence). This CDR3 has 16 amino acids. CDR3 DNA sequence: TGTGCCAGTAGTCATGGACAGGGGAGTACTAATGAAAAACTGTTTTTT. Translation: CASSHGQGSTNEKLFF.

This clonotype was seen ten or more times. The J gene is TRBJ1-2, the V gene TRBV7-2; 7 bases align to TRBD1. The trim removed 8 bases at V and 4 bases at J, leaving 22 bases unmatched. Germline V gene data show CDR1 as SGHTA and CDR2 as FQGNSA. This CDR3 comprises 18 residues. CDR3 residues: CASVHCCLNRGFGYGYTF. Here the CDR3 DNA reads TGTGCCAGCGTTCATTGCTGCCTAAACAGGGGTTTTGGCTATGGCTACACCTTC.

About this clonotype itself: A much larger clone is a single base away; this may be a read error. The chain carries TRBV9 and TRBJ2-1; possible D gene TRBD1, 5 bases. Germline V gene sequence: CDR1 SGDLS, CDR2 YYNGEE. This CDR3 contains 15 residues. Written as DNA, the CDR3 is TGTGCCGGCAGCGTAGCCAGGGCCTCCTACAATGAGCAGTTCTTC. It specifies CAGSVARASYNEQFF.